The 17 T cell receptor beta chains listed next were all sequenced from one sample in a study of control samples from healthy donors and cancer patients. Sequencing used immunoSEQ multiplex PCR; TCRdb keeps in-frame clones, though not all of them. Here the sample spans some 100,000 clones, 80% to 90% being singletons. Input material: blood. All receptors come from a woman between 50 and 59 years old in good health.

In DNA form, the CDR3 reads TGTGCCAGCTCTCCGCCCGTCCTCCGAGAGACCTATGAAGCTTTCTTT. Its translation: CASSPPVLRETYEAFF. V is TRBV18 and J is TRBJ1-1, with D unresolved. The V gene lost 6 bases and the J gene lost 7 bases, with 24 bases spanning the gap. Germline V CDR1 and CDR2: KGHSH, LQKENI. This CDR3 spans 16 amino acids.

The chain couples TRBV6-2 or TRBV6-3 to TRBJ1-3; D possibly corresponds to TRBD1 (5 bases). CDR3 length: 17 residues. Per germline, CDR1 MNHEY and CDR2 SVGEGT. Trimming removed 5 bases at V and 0 bases at J, with 17 bases between. For the CDR3, the DNA is TGTGCCAGCAGTAGAGGGGACGGAACGAGCTCTGGAAACACCATATATTTT. It codes for CASSRGDGTSSGNTIYF.

The chain recombines TRBV3-1 (or the pseudogene TRBV3-2) with TRBJ2-1; 15 nucleotides align to TRBD2. This CDR3 is built from 15 residues. V shed 4 bases, J shed 10 bases, and the junction held 5 bases outside the gene matches. CDR1 is LGHDT, CDR2 YNNKEL, per germline (reference sequence). This CDR3 is CASSLGLAGGGEQFF. In nucleotides, the CDR3 is TGTGCCAGCAGCCTAGGACTAGCGGGAGGGGGGGAGCAGTTCTTC.

This rearrangement joins TRBV19 to TRBJ2-5; perhaps TRBD2 as D (6 bases). Germline CDR1 is LNHDA and CDR2 is SQIVND (reference sequence). CDR3 length equals 13 residues. V shed 4 bases and J shed 8 bases, with 14 bases lying between them. The CDR3 is CASSSARLGTQYF. CDR3 nucleotide sequence: TGTGCCAGTAGTAGCGCGCGACTAGGTACCCAGTACTTC. The entire variable domain, with the rest obtained from reference TRBV19 and TRBJ2-5, is as follows: DGGITQSPKYLFRKEGQNVTLSCEQNLNHDAMYWYRQDPGQGLRLIYYSQIVNDFQKGDIAEGYSVSREKKESFPLTVTSAQKNPTAFYLCASSSARLGTQYFGPGTRLLVL.

The chain carries TRBV7-3 and TRBJ2-1, with TRBD2 matching over 12 bases. Trimming removed 5 bases from V and 6 bases from J; junction bases left unmatched: 5. The CDR3 has 15 amino acids. CDR1 is SGHTA, CDR2 FQGTGA, per germline. The CDR3 loop reads CASSPSGGVINEQFF. The CDR3 region has the DNA TGTGCCAGCAGCCCTAGCGGGGGGGTCATCAATGAGCAGTTCTTC. Complete variable domain (other parts from reference TRBV7-3 and TRBJ2-1): GAGVSQTPSNKVTEKGKYVELRCDPISGHTALYWYRQSLGQGPEFLIYFQGTGAADDSGLPNDRFFAVRPEGSVSTLKIQRTERGDSAVYLCASSPSGGVINEQFFGPGTRLTVL.

This chain links TRBV5-5 with TRBJ1-3; D gene unclear. This CDR3 is built from 17 residues. Germline V lookup: CDR1 SGHKS, CDR2 YYEKEE (reference sequence). V was pared by 0 bases and J by 1 base, with 14 bases between. CDR3 amino acids: CASSLAPLGVSGNTIYF. CDR3 nucleotides: TGTGCCAGCAGCTTGGCCCCTCTTGGGGTATCTGGAAACACCATATATTTT.

This clone has a handful of counts. The chain is built from TRBV7-2 and TRBJ2-5; TRBD2 matches at 12 bases. Trimming took 3 bases from V and 4 from J; bases not matched to a gene: 9. CDR1 is SGHTA, CDR2 FQGNSA, per germline. CDR3 length: 17 amino acids. CDR3 loop: CASSLRASGGAAETQYF. CDR3 sequence (DNA): TGTGCCAGCAGCTTGAGGGCTAGCGGGGGGGCCGCAGAGACCCAGTACTTC. The whole variable domain, filled in from reference TRBV7-2 and TRBJ2-5, reads GAGVSQSPSNKVTEKGKDVELRCDPISGHTALYWYRQSLGQGLEFLIYFQGNSAPDKSGLPSDRFSAERTGGSVSTLTIQRTQQEDSAVYLCASSLRASGGAAETQYFGPGTRLLVL.

This sequence joins TRBV5-8 and TRBJ2-3; 8 bases map to TRBD1. V lost 2 bases, J lost 4 bases, and 6 bases stayed unmatched. Germline CDR1 reads SGHTS; CDR2 reads YDEGEE. There are 15 residues in the CDR3. CDR3 residues: CASSFQGALADTQYF. Written as DNA, the CDR3 is TGTGCCAGCAGCTTTCAGGGGGCGCTTGCAGATACGCAGTATTTT.

The gene calls are TRBV9 and TRBJ1-2; D uncertain. Trimming took 3 bases from V and 3 from J, leaving 9 bases between them. This CDR3 is 13 amino acids long. The germline V gene has CDR1 SGDLS and CDR2 YYNGEE. CDR3 nucleotide sequence: TGTGCCAGCAGCGCGAATCAGGACTATGGCTACACCTTC. It is translated as CASSANQDYGYTF.

This clone was recorded once. V is TRBV9 and J is TRBJ2-6; D gene unclear. Per germline, CDR1 SGDLS and CDR2 YYNGEE. This CDR3 spans 17 amino acids. V lost 0 bases and J 0 bases, leaving 10 bases between the germline ends. The CDR3 here is CASSVASGGSGANVLTF. In nucleotides, the CDR3 is TGTGCCAGCAGCGTAGCTTCGGGCGGCTCTGGGGCCAACGTCCTGACTTTC.

V is TRBV18 and J is TRBJ1-5; a weak D match, TRBD1 (5 bases). V lost 3 bases, J lost 5 bases, and 17 bases lay in between. Germline CDR1 KGHSH, CDR2 LQKENI. The CDR3 has 16 residues. CDR3 residues: CASSPSSGGLYQPQHF. The DNA of the CDR3 is TGTGCCAGCTCACCGAGCAGCGGGGGATTGTATCAGCCCCAGCATTTT.

The rearrangement links TRBV5-1 to TRBJ2-3, with 8 positions matching TRBD1. This CDR3 is 17 amino acids long. After removal of 0 bases from V and 1 base from J, the junction contained 7 bases not matched to a gene. CDR1 and CDR2 from the germline V gene are SGHRS and YFSETQ. The CDR3 here is CASSLGATGAGTDTQYF. DNA of the CDR3: TGCGCCAGCAGCTTGGGAGCGACAGGGGCCGGCACAGATACGCAGTATTTT.

The chain combines TRBV6-5 with TRBJ2-7; no firm D call. Germline V gene sequence: CDR1 MNHEY, CDR2 SVGAGI. The CDR3 is made up of 14 amino acids. Between the trimmed V and J ends, which lost 4 bases and 4 bases, there was a span of 14 bases. CDR3 loop: CASSLGSSWYEQYF. Written as DNA, the CDR3 is TGTGCCAGCAGTTTGGGGTCGAGTTGGTACGAGCAGTACTTC.

V gene TRBV18 combines with J gene TRBJ2-2; D uncertain. The CDR3 length is 16 residues. The germline CDR1 and CDR2 sequences are KGHSH and LQKENI. Deletions cut 1 base from V and 4 bases from J, with 13 bases between. The CDR3 reads CASSPQARLVTGELFF. As DNA, the CDR3 is TGTGCCAGCTCACCACAGGCGCGGTTGGTCACCGGGGAGCTGTTTTTT.

V usage is TRBV19 and J usage is TRBJ1-4, with 7 bases lining up with TRBD1. J lost 0 bases, V lost 7 bases, and 8 bases had no gene match. This CDR3 is built from 16 residues. Germline assignment: CDR1 LNHDA and CDR2 SQIVND (reference sequence). The CDR3 DNA is TGTGCCAGTATCCGACAGGGAGTTGCAACTAATGAAAAACTGTTTTTT. Translation gives CASIRQGVATNEKLFF. The full variable domain, with the rest looked up from reference TRBV19 and TRBJ1-4, is DGGITQSPKYLFRKEGQNVTLSCEQNLNHDAMYWYRQDPGQGLRLIYYSQIVNDFQKGDIAEGYSVSREKKESFPLTVTSAQKNPTAFYLCASIRQGVATNEKLFFGSGTQLSVL.

The V gene is TRBV4-3, the J gene TRBJ1-2; D is possibly TRBD1 (5 bases). The CDR3 consists of 14 residues. The V and J ends lost 2 bases and 7 bases respectively, with 14 bases between them. CDR1 and CDR2 from the germline V gene are LGHNA and YSLEER. The CDR3 sequence: CASSQRAGGRGYTF. CDR3 DNA sequence: TGCGCCAGCAGCCAACGAGCGGGGGGACGTGGCTACACCTTC.

V and J are TRBV5-5 and TRBJ2-3; 8 nucleotides agree with TRBD2. Germline lookup yields CDR1 SGHKS and CDR2 YYEKEE (reference sequence). This CDR3 contains 16 residues. V lost 0 bases to trimming and J lost 5 bases; unmatched junction nucleotides: 8. The CDR3 coding sequence is TGTGCCAGCAGCTTGGTTACCGGGACTAGGGAAGATACGCAGTATTTT. It encodes CASSLVTGTREDTQYF.